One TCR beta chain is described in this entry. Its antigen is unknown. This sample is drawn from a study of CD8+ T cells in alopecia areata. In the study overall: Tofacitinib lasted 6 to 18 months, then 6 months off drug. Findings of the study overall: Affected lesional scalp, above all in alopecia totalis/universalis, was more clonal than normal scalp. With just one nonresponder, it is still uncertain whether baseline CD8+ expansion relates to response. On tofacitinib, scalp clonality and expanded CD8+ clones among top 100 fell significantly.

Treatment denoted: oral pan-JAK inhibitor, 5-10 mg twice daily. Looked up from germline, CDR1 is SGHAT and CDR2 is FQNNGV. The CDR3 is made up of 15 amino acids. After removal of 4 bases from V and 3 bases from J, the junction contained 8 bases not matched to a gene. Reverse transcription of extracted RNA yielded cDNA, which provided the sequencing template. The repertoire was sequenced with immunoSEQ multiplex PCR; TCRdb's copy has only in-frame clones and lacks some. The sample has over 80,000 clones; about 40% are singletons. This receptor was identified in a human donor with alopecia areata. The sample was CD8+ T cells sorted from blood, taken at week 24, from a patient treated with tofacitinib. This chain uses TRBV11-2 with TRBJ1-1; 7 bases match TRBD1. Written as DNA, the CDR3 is TGTGCCAGCAGCTCGCCGACCGGGACAGACACTGAAGCTTTCTTT. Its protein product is CASSSPTGTDTEAFF.